This T cell receptor beta chain was documented in a study of regulatory T cells in long-lasting Graves disease. As to this clonotype: Its antigen is not identified.

CDR1 MDHEN and CDR2 SYDVKM come from the germline V gene. CDR3 length: 13 amino acids. Trimming stripped 3 bases from V and 7 bases from J, with 10 bases between. The time point denotes: persistent/refractory GD, antithyroid drugs over 5 years with positive TRAb. PBMCs were the source of the RNA used for TCR sequencing. In each case, Graves' disease was diagnosed per American Thyroid Association guidelines. Sequencing libraries for TCR beta were prepared with iRepertoire HTBI primers and Arm-PCR of CDR3 regions. TCRdb reprocessed the multiplex PCR reads with MiXCR, giving one entry per CDR3 protein. The table records some 470,000 distinct CDR3 sequences, roughly 21% of them present only once. The study, taken as a whole, reports: More public clonotypes were shared by persistent patients (2,741) than by new patients (approximately 1,000). Persistent disease samples used TRBV28, TRBJ1-2 and TRBJ2-5 preferentially. For persistent Graves' patients, TCR diversity was lower than for newly diagnosed ones.

The chain employs TRBV28 and TRBJ1-5; no clear D gene. Sequences were derived from peripheral blood mononuclear cells (PBMCs), sampled when the disease was refractory, from a patient treated with antithyroid drugs. This receptor was obtained from a female donor with Graves disease. The CDR3 is CASSFPGNQPQHF. The CDR3 DNA follows: TGTGCCAGCAGTTTTCCGGGGAACCAGCCCCAGCATTTT.